This T cell receptor (beta chain) is drawn from a study of T cells in AML relapse after transplant (dated by TCRdb to about 2019). With regard to the full study: In patients given allogeneic HSCT for myeloid malignancy, this retrospective study looked at bone marrow T cells, examining both their TCR repertoires and their inhibitory receptor expression. TCR sequencing of unsorted bone marrow included three healthy donors, three patients in long-term complete remission, and three patients who were relapsing after HSCT.

Based on its abundance in the sample, this clonotype is hyperexpanded (1% or more). Its target antigen remains unknown. One base away there is no much larger clone; base qualities are not given. Beyond this particular receptor, the publication reports: Whatever the outcome, transplanted patients had skewed bone marrow repertoires, with the top 10 alpha clonotypes reaching 30% to 35% in remission and approximately 39% in relapse, compared with about 23% in healthy donors. The TCR repertoire comparisons were based on very few samples, with only a few individuals in each group for unsorted bone marrow.

Reading from cysteine to phenylalanine, the CDR3 counts 13 amino acids. Left in the record is the CDR3 DNA by itself, 39 bases read in frame from the first base. The V end loses 5 bases and the J end loses 3 bases, and a stretch of 11 bases separates them. CDR1 and CDR2 are read off the germline V gene as SQVTM and ANQGSEA. Bone marrow from healthy donors was used as the control group for comparisons with patients. Library construction relied on PCR. A modified RACE PCR protocol, rather than multiplex PCR, was used to amplify TCR alpha and beta chains from RNA. An Illumina MiSeq was used to sequence the libraries, and raw reads were demultiplexed using sample-specific barcode combinations. The study's own analysis went as follows. MiXCR software was used to identify TCR clonotypes from the sequencing reads. TCRdb ran its own pipeline on the public reads, namely fastp trimming at Q25 and MiXCR clone calling, and kept in-frame beta chains. All rows with the same CDR3 protein become a single entry with the most common DNA and genes. These V and J calls originate from TCRdb's pipeline instead of the authors' own analysis. For this sample there are more than 100 distinct CDR3 sequences; 25% to 35% appear just once. The ten top clones hold around 30% of the sample.

The clonotype was recovered from a human donor in good health. Sequencing was carried out using bone marrow. The rearrangement joined TRBV29-1 to TRBJ1-5; no D gene call is confident. In nucleotide form, the sequence is TGCAGCGTTTCCGACACAAACAATCAGCCCCAGCATTTT. Its product reads: CSVSDTNNQPQHF.